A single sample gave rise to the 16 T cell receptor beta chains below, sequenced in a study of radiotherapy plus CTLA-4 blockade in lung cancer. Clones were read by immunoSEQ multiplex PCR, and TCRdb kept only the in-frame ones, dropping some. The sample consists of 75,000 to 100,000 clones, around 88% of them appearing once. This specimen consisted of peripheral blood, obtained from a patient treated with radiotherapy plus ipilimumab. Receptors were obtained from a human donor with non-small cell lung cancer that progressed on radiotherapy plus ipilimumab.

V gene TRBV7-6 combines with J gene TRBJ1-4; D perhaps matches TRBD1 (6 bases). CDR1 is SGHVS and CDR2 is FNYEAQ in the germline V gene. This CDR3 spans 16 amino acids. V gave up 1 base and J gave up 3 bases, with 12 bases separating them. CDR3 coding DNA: TGTGCCAGCAGCTTAGTCCGTAGGGGGGCTAATGAAAAACTGTTTTTT. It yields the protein CASSLVRRGANEKLFF.

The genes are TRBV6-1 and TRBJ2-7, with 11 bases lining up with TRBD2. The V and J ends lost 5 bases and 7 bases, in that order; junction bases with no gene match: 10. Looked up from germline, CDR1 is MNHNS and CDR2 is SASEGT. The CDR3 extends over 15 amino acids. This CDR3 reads CASSPIAGGPGEQYF. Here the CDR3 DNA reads TGTGCCAGCAGTCCGATAGCGGGAGGGCCGGGAGAGCAGTACTTC.

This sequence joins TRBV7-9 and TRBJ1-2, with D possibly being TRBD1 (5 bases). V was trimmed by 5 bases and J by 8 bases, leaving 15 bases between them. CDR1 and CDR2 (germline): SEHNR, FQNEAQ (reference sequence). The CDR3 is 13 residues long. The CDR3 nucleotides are TGTGCCAGCAGCCAGGGCCTCATGCAAGGCTACACCTTC. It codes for CASSQGLMQGYTF. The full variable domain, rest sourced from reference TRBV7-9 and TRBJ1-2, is DTGVSQNPRHKITKRGQNVTFRCDPISEHNRLYWYRQTLGQGPEFLTYFQNEAQLEKSRLLSDRFSAERPKGSFSTLEIQRTEQGDSAMYLCASSQGLMQGYTFGSGTRLTVV.

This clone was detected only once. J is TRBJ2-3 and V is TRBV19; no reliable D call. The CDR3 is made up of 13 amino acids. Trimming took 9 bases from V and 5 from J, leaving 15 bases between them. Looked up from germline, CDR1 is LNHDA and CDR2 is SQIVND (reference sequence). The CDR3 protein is CASRSHQQDTQYF. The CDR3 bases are TGTGCCAGCCGTAGTCACCAGCAAGATACGCAGTATTTT.

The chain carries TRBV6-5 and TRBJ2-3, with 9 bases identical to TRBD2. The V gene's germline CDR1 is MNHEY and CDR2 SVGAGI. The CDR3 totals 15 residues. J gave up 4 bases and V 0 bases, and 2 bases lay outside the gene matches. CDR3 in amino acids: CASSYSGGRADTQYF. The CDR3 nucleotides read TGTGCCAGCAGTTACTCCGGCGGGAGGGCAGATACGCAGTATTTT.

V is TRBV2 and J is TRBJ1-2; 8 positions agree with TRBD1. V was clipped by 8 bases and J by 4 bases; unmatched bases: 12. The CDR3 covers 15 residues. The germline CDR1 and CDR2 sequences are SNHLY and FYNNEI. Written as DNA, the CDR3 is TGTGCCAGCCGTCCGGAACCGACAGGGGTCTATGGCTACACCTTC. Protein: CASRPEPTGVYGYTF.

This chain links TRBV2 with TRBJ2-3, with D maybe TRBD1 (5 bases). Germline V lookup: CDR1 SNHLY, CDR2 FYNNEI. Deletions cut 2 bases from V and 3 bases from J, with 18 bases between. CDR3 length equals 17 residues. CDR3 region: CASSETSAGYHTDTQYF. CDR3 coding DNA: TGTGCCAGCAGTGAAACCTCCGCAGGGTATCATACAGATACGCAGTATTTT.

CDR3 loop: CASSIGGGLTDTQYF. The CDR3 DNA is TGTGCCAGTAGTATCGGCGGGGGACTCACAGATACGCAGTATTTT. The chain recombines TRBV19 with TRBJ2-3; 7 bases fit TRBD2. V lost 3 bases to trimming and J lost 2 bases; unmatched junction nucleotides: 5. Germline CDR1 reads LNHDA; CDR2 reads SQIVND (reference sequence). This CDR3 comprises 15 residues. The complete variable domain, with remaining parts taken from reference TRBV19 and TRBJ2-3, reads DGGITQSPKYLFRKEGQNVTLSCEQNLNHDAMYWYRQDPGQGLRLIYYSQIVNDFQKGDIAEGYSVSREKKESFPLTVTSAQKNPTAFYLCASSIGGGLTDTQYFGPGTRLTVL.

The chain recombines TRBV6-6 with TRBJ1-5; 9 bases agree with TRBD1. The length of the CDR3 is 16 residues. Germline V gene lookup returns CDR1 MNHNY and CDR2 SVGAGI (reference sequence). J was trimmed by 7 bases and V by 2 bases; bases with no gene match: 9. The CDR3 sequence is CASSYGRQGGGQPQHF. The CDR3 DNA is TGTGCCAGCAGTTACGGTCGACAGGGGGGTGGACAGCCCCAGCATTTT.

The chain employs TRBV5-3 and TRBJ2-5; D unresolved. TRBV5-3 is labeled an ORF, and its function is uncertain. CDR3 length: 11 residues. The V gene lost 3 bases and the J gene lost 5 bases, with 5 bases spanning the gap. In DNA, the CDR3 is TGTGCCAGAAGCTCCTGGGAGACCCAGTACTTC. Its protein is CARSSWETQYF.

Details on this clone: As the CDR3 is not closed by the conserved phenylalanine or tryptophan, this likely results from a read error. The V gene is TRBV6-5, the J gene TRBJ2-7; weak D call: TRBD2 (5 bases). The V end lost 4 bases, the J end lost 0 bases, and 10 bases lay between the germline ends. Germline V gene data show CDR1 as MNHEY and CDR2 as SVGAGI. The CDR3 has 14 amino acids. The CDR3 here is CASSFTTNSYEQYL. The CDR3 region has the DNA TGTGCCAGCAGTTTTACGACTAACTCCTACGAGCAGTACCTC.

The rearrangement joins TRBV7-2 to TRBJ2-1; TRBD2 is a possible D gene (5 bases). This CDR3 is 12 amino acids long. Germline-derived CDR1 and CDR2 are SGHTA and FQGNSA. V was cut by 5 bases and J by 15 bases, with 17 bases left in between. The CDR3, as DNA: TGTGCCAGCAGCCCAACGGAGGACTCCGCGTTCTTC. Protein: CASSPTEDSAFF. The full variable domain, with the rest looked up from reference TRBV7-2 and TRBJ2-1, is GAGVSQSPSNKVTEKGKDVELRCDPISGHTALYWYRQSLGQGLEFLIYFQGNSAPDKSGLPSDRFSAERTGGSVSTLTIQRTQQEDSAVYLCASSPTEDSAFFGPGTRLTVL.

CDR3 sequence reads: CASGSTSGRPYNEQFF. The CDR3 nucleotides are TGTGCCAGCGGCTCCACTAGCGGGAGGCCTTACAATGAGCAGTTCTTC. The chain links TRBV2 to TRBJ2-1, with 12 bases identical to TRBD2. This CDR3 has 16 amino acids. The V gene end was trimmed by 8 bases and the J gene end by 4 bases; junction bases not matched to a gene: 9. The germline V gene encodes CDR1 SNHLY and CDR2 FYNNEI.

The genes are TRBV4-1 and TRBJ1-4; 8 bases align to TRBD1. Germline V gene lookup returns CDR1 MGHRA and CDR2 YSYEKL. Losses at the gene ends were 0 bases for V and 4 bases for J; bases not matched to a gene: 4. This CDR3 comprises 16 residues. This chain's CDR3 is CASSQEGTGLNEKLFF. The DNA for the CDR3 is TGCGCCAGCAGCCAAGAAGGGACAGGCCTTAATGAAAAACTGTTTTTT.

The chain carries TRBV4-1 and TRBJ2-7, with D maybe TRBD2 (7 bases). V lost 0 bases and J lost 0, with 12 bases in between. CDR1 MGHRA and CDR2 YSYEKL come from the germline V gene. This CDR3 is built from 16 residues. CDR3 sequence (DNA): TGCGCCAGCAGCCAAGATAGGGGGGAGGGCTCCTACGAGCAGTACTTC. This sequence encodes CASSQDRGEGSYEQYF.

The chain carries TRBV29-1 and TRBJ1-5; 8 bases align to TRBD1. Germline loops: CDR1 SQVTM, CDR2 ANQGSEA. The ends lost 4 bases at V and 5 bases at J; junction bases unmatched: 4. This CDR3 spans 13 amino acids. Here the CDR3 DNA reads TGCAGCGTTGCAACAGGGGGGGATCAGCCCCAGCATTTT. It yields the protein CSVATGGDQPQHF.